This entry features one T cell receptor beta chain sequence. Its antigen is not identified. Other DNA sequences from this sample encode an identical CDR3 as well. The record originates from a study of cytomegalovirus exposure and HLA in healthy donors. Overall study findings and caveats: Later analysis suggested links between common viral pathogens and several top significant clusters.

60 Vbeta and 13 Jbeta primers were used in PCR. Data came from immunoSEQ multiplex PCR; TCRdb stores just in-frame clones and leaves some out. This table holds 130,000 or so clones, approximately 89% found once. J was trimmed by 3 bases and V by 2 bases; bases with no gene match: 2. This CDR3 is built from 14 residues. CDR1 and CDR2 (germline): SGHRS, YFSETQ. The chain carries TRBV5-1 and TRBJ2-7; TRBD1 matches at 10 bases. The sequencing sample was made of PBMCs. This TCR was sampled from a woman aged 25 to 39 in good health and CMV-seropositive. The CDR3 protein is CASSFRDRGYEQYF. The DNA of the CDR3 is TGCGCCAGCAGCTTCCGGGACAGGGGCTACGAGCAGTACTTC.